Listed below are T cell receptor beta chains from one sample, sequenced in a study of cytomegalovirus exposure and HLA in healthy donors. Repertoires were generated with immunoSEQ multiplex PCR, while TCRdb's copy carries only in-frame clones and drops some. The table lists about 170,000 clones, approximately 80% of them singletons, with 2% to 2.5% in the top ten. The material sequenced was PBMCs. Receptors originate from a woman aged 45-59 years in good health and CMV-seronegative. The CDR3 runs from the conserved cysteine through the conserved F or W. The D gene is left open where the match is weak. Clone size is not always given. Where it is, it says once, few, many or a class for expanded clones.

.	TRBV29-1	TRBJ1-2	.	TGCAGCGTGGGAGCACCCCTGTATGGCTACACCTTC	CSVGAPLYGYTF
.	TRBV6-1	TRBJ1-5	.	TGTGCCAGCAGCCAAACAGGAAGCAATCAGCCCCAGCATTTT	CASSQTGSNQPQHF
.	TRBV7-9	TRBJ2-2	TRBD2	TGTGCCAGCAGCCCCAGTCTAGCGGGAGTGTCCGGGGAGCTGTTTTTT	CASSPSLAGVSGELFF
.	TRBV6-1	TRBJ2-3	TRBD1	TGTGCCAGCAGGGCCGGGACAGGGATCACAGATACGCAGTATTTT	CASRAGTGITDTQYF
.	TRBV7-2	TRBJ2-7	.	TGTGCCAGCAGCCCTCGCTCCTACGAGCAGTACTTC	CASSPRSYEQYF
once	TRBV10-3	TRBJ1-1	.	TGTGCCAGCCGACCCCAGGTAAACACTGAAGCTTTCTTT	CASRPQVNTEAFF
.	TRBV28	TRBJ1-2	.	TGTGCCAGCAGTTTAGGGGGGACCAGGAGTCACTATGGCTACACCTTC	CASSLGGTRSHYGYTF
.	TRBV2	TRBJ1-5	TRBD1	TGTGCCAGCAGCCCGGACAGGGGACAGCAGCCCCAGCATTTT	CASSPDRGQQPQHF
.	TRBV4-1	TRBJ1-4	.	TGCGCCAGCAGCCAAGATTTCGGGGGGATACGAGAAAAACTGTTTTTT	CASSQDFGGIREKLFF
.	TRBV5-6	TRBJ1-2	TRBD1	TGTGCCAGCAGCTCGCAGACAGGGAACTATGGCTACACCTTC	CASSSQTGNYGYTF
.	TRBV6-6	TRBJ1-5	.	TGTGCCAGCAGTCCGAATCAGGGAAGCAATCAGCCCCAGCATTTT	CASSPNQGSNQPQHF
.	TRBV18	TRBJ2-7	TRBD1	TGTGCCAGCTCAGGGCAGGGGGCTTCCCCCCGATACGAGCAGTACTTC	CASSGQGASPRYEQYF
.	TRBV5-6	TRBJ1-4	.	TGTGCCAGCAGCTACCACGGAGGAGCAACTAATGAAAAACTGTTTTTT	CASSYHGGATNEKLFF
.	TRBV6-1	TRBJ2-2	TRBD2	TGTGCCAGCAGTGAAGTCCGGGGTAGCGGGAGCCAGAACACCGGGGAGCTGTTTTTT	CASSEVRGSGSQNTGELFF
.	TRBV29-1	TRBJ2-7	.	TGCAGCGTTGAAGATGTCACAGATTACGAGCAGTACTTC	CSVEDVTDYEQYF
.	TRBV21-1	TRBJ2-7	.	TGTGCCAGCAGCGCAAGACAGGGGTGTGGCGACGAGCAGTACTTC	CASSARQGCGDEQYF
.	TRBV4-2	TRBJ2-3	TRBD2	TGTGCCAGCAGCCAGCAACCCGGGGGTAGCGGGGGGAGGCATACGCAGTATTTT	CASSQQPGGSGGRHTQYF
.	TRBV9	TRBJ2-3	TRBD2	TGTGCCAGCAGCGTGGGACAGGGGACAAACTGGGGGACTAGCGGGGGATTCACAGATACGCAGTATTTT	CASSVGQGTNWGTSGGFTDTQYF
.	TRBV4-3	TRBJ2-3	TRBD1	TGCGCCAGCAGCCAAGAGCAGGGACAGGGGCGAAATACGCAGTATTTT	CASSQEQGQGRNTQYF
.	TRBV28	TRBJ1-1	.	TGTGCCAGCATCCAGGGGCCGAACACTGAAGCTTTCTTT	CASIQGPNTEAFF
few	TRBV29-1	TRBJ2-5	.	TGCAGCGTTGAAAAAGGCGGAACCCAGTACTTC	CSVEKGGTQYF
.	TRBV19	TRBJ1-1	.	TGTGCCAGTAGTATTCCCGACAGACAAGCTTTCTTT	CASSIPDRQAFF
.	TRBV6-4	TRBJ1-4	TRBD1	TGTGCCAGCAGTGCCGGGACAGGGGGCGCGGAAAAACTGTTTTTT	CASSAGTGGAEKLFF
.	TRBV18	TRBJ2-5	.	TGTGCCAGCTCACCGGCGACTACCGGGGAGACCCAGTACTTC	CASSPATTGETQYF
.	TRBV15	TRBJ1-2	TRBD1	TGTGCCACCAGCAGTGGGGGACAGGGGAACTATGGCTACACCTTC	CATSSGGQGNYGYTF